This passage covers 23 T cell receptor beta chains from one sample sequenced in a study of T cell responses to AZD1222 COVID-19 vaccine. The method was immunoSEQ multiplex PCR; TCRdb's version includes in-frame clones alone and lacks a portion of them. The data hold 90,000 to 150,000 clones, with 85% to 90% observed a single time. Source: peripheral blood, taken on day 0 of AZD1222 vaccination. Receptor source: an adult in good health.

The rearrangement joins TRBV2 to TRBJ2-2, with D perhaps TRBD2 (6 bases). Germline loops: CDR1 SNHLY, CDR2 FYNNEI. V was cut by 6 bases and J by 2 bases, with 13 bases left in between. The length of the CDR3 is 15 residues. CDR3 in DNA: TGTGCCAGCAGGGGGGGACCGATAAACACCGGGGAGCTGTTTTTT. This encodes CASRGGPINTGELFF.

The chain is built from TRBV19 and TRBJ1-5, with D possibly TRBD1 on 5 matching bases. The germline V and J ends were trimmed by 3 bases and 2 bases, with 11 bases remaining between them. The CDR3 runs to 15 residues. Germline V gives CDR1 LNHDA, CDR2 SQIVND (reference sequence). The CDR3 DNA is TGTGCCAGTAGTATCTACCAGGGCCGCAATCAGCCCCAGCATTTT. Protein product: CASSIYQGRNQPQHF.

The chain couples TRBV28 to TRBJ1-4; D gene ambiguous. The CDR3 runs 14 residues. V was pared by 6 bases and J by 5 bases, with 13 bases between. Germline V gene lookup returns CDR1 MDHEN and CDR2 SYDVKM. The CDR3 DNA reads TGTGCCAGCAGCCTGGCCGGGAGCAATGAAAAACTGTTTTTT. This encodes CASSLAGSNEKLFF. The variable domain in full, with the rest retrieved from reference TRBV28 and TRBJ1-4, is DVKVTQSSRYLVKRTGEKVFLECVQDMDHENMFWYRQDPGLGLRLIYFSYDVKMKEKGDIPEGYSVSREKKERFSLILESASTNQTSMYLCASSLAGSNEKLFFGSGTQLSVL.

This sequence joins TRBV18 and TRBJ2-2; the D is unclear. Per the germline V gene, CDR1 is KGHSH and CDR2 is LQKENI. V lost 6 bases and J lost 2, with 10 bases in between. This CDR3 spans 14 amino acids. CDR3 DNA sequence: TGTGCCAGCTCGGGGTCGGCAAACACCGGGGAGCTGTTTTTT. This translates into CASSGSANTGELFF.

V gene TRBV5-1 combines with J gene TRBJ1-1; D may be TRBD1 (5 bases). Per germline, CDR1 SGHRS and CDR2 YFSETQ. V lost 4 bases, J lost 4 bases, and 11 bases lay in between. The CDR3 covers 13 residues. CDR3 bases: TGCGCCAGCAGCGGCCAGGGTATCACTGAAGCTTTCTTT. It encodes CASSGQGITEAFF.

Written as DNA, the CDR3 is TGTGCCAGCAGCCTCACCCTCGGACTAGCGGGGGGACACACCGGGGAGCTGTTTTTT. Residues: CASSLTLGLAGGHTGELFF. The rearrangement uses TRBV7-3 and TRBJ2-2, with TRBD2 matching 14 bases. With V trimmed by 5 bases and J by 3 bases, 11 bases remained unmatched. There are 19 residues in the CDR3. Germline V gene data show CDR1 as SGHTA and CDR2 as FQGTGA.

This rearrangement joins TRBV11-2 to TRBJ2-7, with D unresolved. Germline-derived CDR1 and CDR2 are SGHAT and FQNNGV. The CDR3 is made up of 16 amino acids. With 2 bases removed from V and 2 bases from J, the gap between germline ends came to 16 bases. DNA for the CDR3: TGTGCCAGCAGCTTATTACCCCCCGGGCTAGCCTACGAGCAGTACTTC. Its protein product is CASSLLPPGLAYEQYF.

This clone has just one count. This chain links TRBV5-5 with TRBJ1-4; perhaps TRBD1 as D (5 bases). V dropped 2 bases and J dropped 6 bases, with 11 bases sitting between them. The CDR3 covers 14 residues. Germline CDR1 is SGHKS and CDR2 is YYEKEE (reference sequence). The CDR3 nucleotides read TGTGCCAGCAGCTTCCGACAGTACGATGAAAAACTGTTTTTT. It specifies CASSFRQYDEKLFF.

The chain couples TRBV6-5 to TRBJ2-7, with D perhaps TRBD1 (5 bases). Germline V gene lookup returns CDR1 MNHEY and CDR2 SVGAGI. V lost 11 bases, J lost 0 bases, and 11 bases lay in between. The CDR3 has 12 residues. The CDR3 DNA sequence: TGTGCCTCAGCAGGGAACTCCTACGAGCAGTACTTC. Protein: CASAGNSYEQYF.

This clone has only a few counts. The CDR3 bases are TGTGCCAGCAGACAGGCGGATCAGCCCCAGCATTTT. Its translation is CASRQADQPQHF. V usage is TRBV6-5 and J usage is TRBJ1-5; possibly TRBD1 for D (5 bases). Trimming removed 6 bases from V and 5 bases from J, with 8 bases in between. In germline, CDR1 is MNHEY, CDR2 SVGAGI. This CDR3 is 12 amino acids long.

CDR3 in amino acids: CATSREVSIPQETQYF. The CDR3, as DNA: TGTGCCACCAGCAGAGAGGTTAGCATCCCCCAAGAGACCCAGTACTTC. The chain links TRBV15 to TRBJ2-5; no reliable D call. Trimming removed 0 bases from V and 1 base from J, with 12 bases in between. CDR1 is LNHNV, CDR2 YYDKDF, per germline (reference sequence). This CDR3 comprises 16 residues.

V gene TRBV3-1 (or the pseudogene TRBV3-2) combines with J gene TRBJ1-2; D might be TRBD1 (5 bases). This CDR3 is built from 16 residues. The V end lost 4 bases, the J end lost 1 base, and 16 bases lay between the germline ends. Germline CDR1 and CDR2: LGHDT and YNNKEL (reference sequence). The CDR3 loop is CASSPPGRIYNYGYTF. In DNA, the CDR3 is TGTGCCAGCAGCCCACCGGGACGGATTTATAACTATGGCTACACCTTC.

V gene TRBV7-9 combines with J gene TRBJ2-1; the D gene could be TRBD1 or TRBD2 (5 bases each). CDR1 SEHNR and CDR2 FQNEAQ come from the germline V gene (reference sequence). The CDR3 extends over 17 amino acids. V was trimmed by 5 bases and J by 4 bases, leaving 21 bases between them. Here the CDR3 DNA reads TGTGCCAGCAGCACACGGTGGGGGAAAAGGTCGTACAATGAGCAGTTCTTC. This encodes CASSTRWGKRSYNEQFF.

The chain uses TRBV11-1 and TRBJ2-7; no clear D. The CDR3 runs 13 residues. The germline V gene has CDR1 SGHAT and CDR2 FQDESV (reference sequence). The V end was cut by 5 bases, the J end by 2 bases, with 10 bases between. The CDR3 here is CASSKWGTYEQYF. CDR3 nucleotides: TGTGCCAGCAGCAAATGGGGAACCTACGAGCAGTACTTC.

DNA of the CDR3: TGCAGCGTTGGTCCCAGCGGGAGGGAGACCCAGTACTTC. Encoded protein: CSVGPSGRETQYF. The chain is built from TRBV29-1 and TRBJ2-5, with TRBD2 matching over 9 bases. The CDR3 contains 13 residues. J was trimmed by 5 bases and V by 4 bases; bases with no gene match: 5. The germline V gene has CDR1 SQVTM and CDR2 ANQGSEA.

This clone showed up just once. The genes are TRBV11-2 and TRBJ2-1, with a weak D call TRBD2 (6 bases). Trimming pared 6 bases from V and 0 bases from J, leaving 15 bases between. This CDR3 spans 16 amino acids. CDR1 and CDR2 from the germline V gene are SGHAT and FQNNGV. The CDR3 here is CASRLSRGSSYNEQFF. The CDR3 DNA is TGTGCCAGCAGACTCAGTCGGGGGAGCTCCTACAATGAGCAGTTCTTC.

The chain is built from TRBV27 and TRBJ1-5, with unresolved D. This CDR3 is 13 amino acids long. The germline V and J ends were trimmed by 8 bases and 0 bases, with 8 bases remaining between them. CDR1 MNHEY and CDR2 SMNVEV come from the germline V gene (reference sequence). CDR3 in DNA: TGTGCCAGCCTGGAGTCTAGCAATCAGCCCCAGCATTTT. Protein: CASLESSNQPQHF.

On this clone itself: One junction end does not reproduce the germline sequence, and a read error may be involved. The chain recombines TRBV18 with TRBJ2-1; D gene ambiguous. The CDR3 loop spans 15 amino acids. CDR1 is KGHSH, CDR2 LQKENI, per germline. The CDR3 DNA is TGTGCCAGCTCGCCACTTAGACTGGAGAACAATGAGCAGTTCTTC. Translating it yields CASSPLRLENNEQFF. Full variable domain (rest looked up from reference TRBV18 and TRBJ2-1): NAGVMQNPRHLVRRRGQEARLRCSPMKGHSHVYWYRQLPEEGLKFMVYLQKENIIDESGMPKERFSAEFPKEGPSILRIQQVVRGDSAAYFCASSPLRLENNEQFFGPGTRLTVL.

The chain employs TRBV28 and TRBJ1-1; possibly TRBD1 for D (5 bases). The CDR3 consists of 12 residues. Germline CDR1 reads MDHEN; CDR2 reads SYDVKM. V lost 8 bases to trimming and J lost 6 bases, with 13 bases between them. The CDR3 DNA reads TGTGCCAGCGCCGGGGGGACCCCTGAAGCTTTCTTT. It is translated as CASAGGTPEAFF.

This rearrangement joins TRBV7-9 to TRBJ2-7; D remains unclear. CDR3 size: 13 residues. Trimming cost V 4 bases and J 6 bases, with 13 bases left between them. The germline CDR1 and CDR2 sequences are SEHNR and FQNEAQ (reference sequence). The CDR3 nucleotides are TGTGCCAGCAGCTATCGGGCCCGCCCCGAGCAGTACTTC. Protein sequence: CASSYRARPEQYF.

V and J are TRBV5-4 and TRBJ1-2; D is perhaps TRBD1 (5 bases). The germline gives CDR1 SGHNT, CDR2 YYREEE (reference sequence). The CDR3 is 13 residues long. Trimming removed 0 bases from V and 2 bases from J, with 5 bases in between. CDR3 sequence: CASSLDRNYGYTF. The CDR3 coding sequence is TGTGCCAGCAGCTTGGACAGGAACTATGGCTACACCTTC. Combining the CDR3 with reference TRBV5-4 and TRBJ1-2 gives the whole variable domain ETGVTQSPTHLIKTRGQQVTLRCSSQSGHNTVSWYQQALGQGPQFIFQYYREEENGRGNFPPRFSGLQFPNYSSELNVNALELDDSALYLCASSLDRNYGYTFGSGTRLTVV.

V and J are TRBV6-5 and TRBJ1-1; D is unclear. The V end was cut by 0 bases, the J end by 7 bases, with 15 bases between. The CDR3 has 15 amino acids. Germline-derived CDR1 and CDR2 are MNHEY and SVGAGI. The CDR3 DNA reads as TGTGCCAGCAGTTACTCGACTTTGAACGGGTATGAAGCTTTCTTT. Translation: CASSYSTLNGYEAFF.

V is TRBV6-5 and J is TRBJ1-4; D may be TRBD1 (6 bases). Germline V gene lookup returns CDR1 MNHEY and CDR2 SVGAGI. The length of the CDR3 is 14 residues. V dropped 6 bases and J dropped 3 bases, with 11 bases sitting between them. The CDR3, as DNA: TGTGCCAGCAGACCCGGACAGTCTAATGAAAAACTGTTTTTT. Its protein is CASRPGQSNEKLFF.